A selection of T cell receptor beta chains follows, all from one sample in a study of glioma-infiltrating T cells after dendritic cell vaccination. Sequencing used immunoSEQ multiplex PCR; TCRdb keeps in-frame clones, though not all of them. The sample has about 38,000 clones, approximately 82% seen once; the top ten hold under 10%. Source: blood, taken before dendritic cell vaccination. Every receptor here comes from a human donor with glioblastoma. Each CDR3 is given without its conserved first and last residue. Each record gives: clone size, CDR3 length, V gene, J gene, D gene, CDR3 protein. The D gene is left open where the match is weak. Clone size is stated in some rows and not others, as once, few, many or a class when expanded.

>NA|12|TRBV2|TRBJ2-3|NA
ASLRLANTDTQY
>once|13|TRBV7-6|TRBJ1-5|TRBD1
ASSLLAGGGQPQH
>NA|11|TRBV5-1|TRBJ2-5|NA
ASSPDGEETQY
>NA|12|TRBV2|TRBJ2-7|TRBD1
ASSEPQGAYEQY
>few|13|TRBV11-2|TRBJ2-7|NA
ASSLGTALPYEQY
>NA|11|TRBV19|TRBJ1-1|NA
ASSRQENTEAF
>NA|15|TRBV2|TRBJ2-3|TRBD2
ASSESGLALRTDTQY
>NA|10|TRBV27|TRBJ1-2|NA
ASSLHNYGYT
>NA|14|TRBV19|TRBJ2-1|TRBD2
ASSISSGGGYNEQF
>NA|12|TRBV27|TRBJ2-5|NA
ASRSWGVQETQY
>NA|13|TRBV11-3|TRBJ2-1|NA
ASSLMGDTYNEQF
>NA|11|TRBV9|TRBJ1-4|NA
ASSSQRGEKLF
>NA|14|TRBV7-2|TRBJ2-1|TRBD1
ASSIRDRGQDNEQF
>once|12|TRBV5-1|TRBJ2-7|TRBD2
ASSLELAGGEQY
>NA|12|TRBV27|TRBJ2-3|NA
ASSFRIDTDTQY
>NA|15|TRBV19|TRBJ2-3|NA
ASSIHLGYTSTDTQY
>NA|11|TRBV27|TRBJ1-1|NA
ASSFRDYTEAF
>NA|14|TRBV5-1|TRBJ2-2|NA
ASSLEPGFDPGELF
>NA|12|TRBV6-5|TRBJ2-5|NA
ASSYSLQQETQY
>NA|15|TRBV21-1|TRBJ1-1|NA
ASSGTLGSTGNTEAF
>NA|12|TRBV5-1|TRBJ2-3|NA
ASSLGGPSDTQY
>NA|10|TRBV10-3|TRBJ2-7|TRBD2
AIGGESYEQY
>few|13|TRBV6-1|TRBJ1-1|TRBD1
ASSEPGQGATEAF
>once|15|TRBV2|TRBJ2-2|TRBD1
ASSVDRTGRNTGELF
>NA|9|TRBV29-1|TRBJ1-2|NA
SVEGHSSIT
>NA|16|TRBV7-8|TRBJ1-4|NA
ASSLDLLVTVAWEKLF
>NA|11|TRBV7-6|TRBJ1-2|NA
ASSLGGYYGYT
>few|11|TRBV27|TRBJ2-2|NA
ASAGLITGELF
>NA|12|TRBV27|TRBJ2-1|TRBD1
ASNPQGAYNEQF
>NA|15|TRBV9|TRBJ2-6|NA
ASSVGAGVAGANVLT
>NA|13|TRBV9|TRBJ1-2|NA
ASSVDGGSDYGYT
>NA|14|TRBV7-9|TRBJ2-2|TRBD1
ASRTGQGGYTGELF
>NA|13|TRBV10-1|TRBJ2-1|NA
ASSESGRGSNEQF
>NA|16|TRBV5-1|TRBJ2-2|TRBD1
ASSLSRDRIGYTGELF
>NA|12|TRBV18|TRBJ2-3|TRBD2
ASSTSGASDTQY
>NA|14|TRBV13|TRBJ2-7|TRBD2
ASSLAGGSSSYEQY
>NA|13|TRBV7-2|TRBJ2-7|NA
ASSLVQGGAYEQY
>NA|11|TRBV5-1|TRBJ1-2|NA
ASSLDSNYGYT
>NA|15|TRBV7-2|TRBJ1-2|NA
ASSLARFRSSRYGYT
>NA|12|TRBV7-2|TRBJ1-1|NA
ASSLIAGSTEAF
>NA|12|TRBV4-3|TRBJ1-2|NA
ASSPGLGDYGYT